This T cell receptor beta chain comes out of a study of T cells in Graves' hyperthyroidism and ophthalmopathy. V was pared by 3 bases and J by 9 bases, with 21 bases between. CDR1 and CDR2 from the germline V gene are ENHRY and SYGVKD. The CDR3 is 16 residues long. In this sample, this clonotype turned up many times. Amplification of TCR beta CDR3 regions used RNA as the template. In the first-round RT-PCR of the TCR CDR3, the HTBI primer set was used. Each CDR3 protein gets one entry after TCRdb re-called the multiplex PCR reads with MiXCR. Among 500,000 or so distinct CDR3 sequences, 17% were seen once, and the ten largest hold roughly 18%. In the ophthalmopathy cohort, Clinical Activity Score was at least 3, NOSPECS grade at least 4, and duration under 3 months. Uncontrolled infection, other autoimmune disease, pregnancy or lactation excluded patients.

V and J are TRBV10-3 and TRBJ2-1, with D possibly TRBD2 on 6 matching bases. Sequencing used blood. The source of this sequence is a woman under 30 with Graves' ophthalmopathy. The CDR3 nucleotides are TGTGCCATCAGTGATTCCGGGAGAAACGTGAGGCTTGAGCAGTTCTTC. Encoded protein: CAISDSGRNVRLEQFF.